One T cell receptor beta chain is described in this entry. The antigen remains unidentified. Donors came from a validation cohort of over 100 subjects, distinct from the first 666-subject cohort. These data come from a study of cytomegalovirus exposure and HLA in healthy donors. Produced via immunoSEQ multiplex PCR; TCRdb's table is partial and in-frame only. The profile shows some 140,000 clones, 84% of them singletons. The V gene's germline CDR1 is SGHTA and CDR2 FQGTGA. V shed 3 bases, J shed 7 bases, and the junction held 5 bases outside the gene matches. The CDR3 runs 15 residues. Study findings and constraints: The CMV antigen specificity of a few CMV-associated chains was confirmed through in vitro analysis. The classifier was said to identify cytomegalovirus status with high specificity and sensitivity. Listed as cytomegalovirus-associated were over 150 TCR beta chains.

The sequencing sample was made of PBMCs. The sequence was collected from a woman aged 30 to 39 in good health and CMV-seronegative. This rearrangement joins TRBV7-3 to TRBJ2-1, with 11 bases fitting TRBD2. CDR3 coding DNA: TGTGCCAGCAGCTTTAGCGGGGGGGCCCAGAATGAGCAGTTCTTC. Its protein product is CASSFSGGAQNEQFF.